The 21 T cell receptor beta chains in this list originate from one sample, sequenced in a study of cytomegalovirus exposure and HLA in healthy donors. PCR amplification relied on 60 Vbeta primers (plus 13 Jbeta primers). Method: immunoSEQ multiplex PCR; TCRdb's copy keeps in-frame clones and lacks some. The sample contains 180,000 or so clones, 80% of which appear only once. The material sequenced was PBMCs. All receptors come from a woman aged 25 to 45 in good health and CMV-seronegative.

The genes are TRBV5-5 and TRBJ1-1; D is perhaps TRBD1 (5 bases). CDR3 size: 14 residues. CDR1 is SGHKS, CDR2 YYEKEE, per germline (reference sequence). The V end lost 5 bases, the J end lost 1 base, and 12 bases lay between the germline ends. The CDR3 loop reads CASRPGTGNTEAFF. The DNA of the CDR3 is TGTGCCAGCAGACCCGGGACTGGGAACACTGAAGCTTTCTTT.

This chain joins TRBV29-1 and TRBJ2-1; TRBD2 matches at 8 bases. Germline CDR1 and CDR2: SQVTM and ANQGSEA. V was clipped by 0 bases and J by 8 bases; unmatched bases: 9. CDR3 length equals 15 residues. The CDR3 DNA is TGCAGCGTTGAAGATCTCGGGACTAGAGATGATGAGCAGTTCTTC. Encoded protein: CSVEDLGTRDDEQFF.

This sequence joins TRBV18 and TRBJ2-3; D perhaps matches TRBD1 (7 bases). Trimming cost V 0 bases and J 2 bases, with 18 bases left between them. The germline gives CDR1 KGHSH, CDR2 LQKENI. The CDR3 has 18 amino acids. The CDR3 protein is CASSPPKPGGRDTDTQYF. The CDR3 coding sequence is TGTGCCAGCTCACCACCGAAACCAGGGGGGCGGGACACAGATACGCAGTATTTT.

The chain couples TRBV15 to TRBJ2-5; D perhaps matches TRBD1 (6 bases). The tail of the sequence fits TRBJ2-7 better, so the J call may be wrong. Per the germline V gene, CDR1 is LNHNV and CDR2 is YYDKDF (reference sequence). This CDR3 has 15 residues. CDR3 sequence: CATSAIRGSSYEQYF. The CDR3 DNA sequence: TGTGCCACCAGCGCCATTAGGGGGTCCTCCTACGAGCAGTACTTC.

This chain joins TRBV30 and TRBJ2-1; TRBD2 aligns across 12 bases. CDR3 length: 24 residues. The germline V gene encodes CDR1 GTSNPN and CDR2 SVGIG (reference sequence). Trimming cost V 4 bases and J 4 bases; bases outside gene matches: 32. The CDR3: CAWTGAWTGKTLAGGLATYNEQFF. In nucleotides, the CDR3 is TGTGCCTGGACTGGGGCGTGGACAGGCAAAACCCTAGCGGGGGGGCTCGCCACATACAATGAGCAGTTCTTC.

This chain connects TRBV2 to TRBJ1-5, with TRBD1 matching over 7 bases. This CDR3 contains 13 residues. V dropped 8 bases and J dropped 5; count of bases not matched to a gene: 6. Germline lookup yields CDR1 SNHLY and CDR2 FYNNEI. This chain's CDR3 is CASGGQQDQPQHF. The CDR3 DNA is TGTGCCAGCGGGGGACAGCAAGATCAGCCCCAGCATTTT.

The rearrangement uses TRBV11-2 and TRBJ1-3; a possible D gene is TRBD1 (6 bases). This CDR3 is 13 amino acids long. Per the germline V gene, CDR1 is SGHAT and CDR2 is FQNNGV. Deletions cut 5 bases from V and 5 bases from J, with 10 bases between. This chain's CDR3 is CASSGQSRNTIYF. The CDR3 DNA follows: TGTGCCAGCAGCGGACAGTCGAGAAACACCATATATTTT.

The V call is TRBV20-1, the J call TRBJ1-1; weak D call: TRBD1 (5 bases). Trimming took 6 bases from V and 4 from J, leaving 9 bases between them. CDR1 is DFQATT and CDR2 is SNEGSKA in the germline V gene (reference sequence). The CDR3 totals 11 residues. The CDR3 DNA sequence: TGCAGTGCGCGGGGGGGCACTGAAGCTTTCTTT. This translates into CSARGGTEAFF.

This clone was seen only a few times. The DNA for the CDR3 is TGTGCCAGCAGTTACGGCCTCTCTGGAAACACCATATATTTT. It is translated as CASSYGLSGNTIYF. The V call is TRBV6-5, the J call TRBJ1-3; D not resolved. There are 14 residues in the CDR3. The ends were cut back, 2 bases at V and 0 bases at J, with 5 bases in the middle. Per the germline V gene, CDR1 is MNHEY and CDR2 is SVGAGI.

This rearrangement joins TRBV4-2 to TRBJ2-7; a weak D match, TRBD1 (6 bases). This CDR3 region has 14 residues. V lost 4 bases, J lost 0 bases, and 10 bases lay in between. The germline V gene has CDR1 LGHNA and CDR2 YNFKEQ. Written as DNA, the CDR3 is TGTGCCAGCAGCCCAACAGGGTTCTCCTACGAGCAGTACTTC. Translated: CASSPTGFSYEQYF.

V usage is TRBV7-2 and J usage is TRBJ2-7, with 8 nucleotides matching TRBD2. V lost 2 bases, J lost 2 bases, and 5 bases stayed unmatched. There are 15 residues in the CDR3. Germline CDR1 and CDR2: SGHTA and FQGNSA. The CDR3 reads CASSLHAGGAYEQYF. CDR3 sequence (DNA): TGTGCCAGCAGCTTACACGCGGGGGGTGCCTACGAGCAGTACTTC.

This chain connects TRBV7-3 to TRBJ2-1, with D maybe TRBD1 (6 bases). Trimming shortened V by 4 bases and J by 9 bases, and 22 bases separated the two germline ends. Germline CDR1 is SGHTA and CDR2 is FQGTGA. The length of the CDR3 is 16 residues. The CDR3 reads CASSSLVGAKRSEQFF. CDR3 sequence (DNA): TGTGCCAGCAGCTCCCTGGTGGGGGCTAAGCGGAGTGAGCAGTTCTTC.

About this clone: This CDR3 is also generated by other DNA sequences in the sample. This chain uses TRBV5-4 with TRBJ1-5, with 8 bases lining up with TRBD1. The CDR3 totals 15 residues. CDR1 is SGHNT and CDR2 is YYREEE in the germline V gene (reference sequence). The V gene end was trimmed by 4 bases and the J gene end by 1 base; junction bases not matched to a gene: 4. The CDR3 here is CASSPGQGSNQPQHF. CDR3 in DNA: TGTGCCAGCAGCCCAGGACAGGGCAGCAATCAGCCCCAGCATTTT.

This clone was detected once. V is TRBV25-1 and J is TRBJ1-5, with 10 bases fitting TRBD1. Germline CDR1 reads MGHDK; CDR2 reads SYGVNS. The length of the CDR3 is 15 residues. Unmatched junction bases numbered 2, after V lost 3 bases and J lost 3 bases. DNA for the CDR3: TGTGCCAGCAGTGAGACAGGGGGCTCCAATCAGCCCCAGCATTTT. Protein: CASSETGGSNQPQHF.

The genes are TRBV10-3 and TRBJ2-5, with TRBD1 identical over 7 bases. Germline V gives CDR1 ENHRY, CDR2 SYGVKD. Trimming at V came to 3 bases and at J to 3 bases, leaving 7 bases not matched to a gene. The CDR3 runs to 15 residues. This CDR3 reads CAISDPPGGEETQYF. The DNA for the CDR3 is TGTGCCATCAGTGACCCCCCAGGGGGAGAAGAGACCCAGTACTTC.

Here the CDR3 DNA reads TGTGCCAGCAGTTTACGGACAGGGAACGAGCAGTACTTC. Its translation: CASSLRTGNEQYF. The V gene is TRBV6-5, the J gene TRBJ2-7; 8 nucleotides line up with TRBD1. V was clipped by 4 bases and J by 5 bases; unmatched bases: 4. Looked up from germline, CDR1 is MNHEY and CDR2 is SVGAGI. This CDR3 has 13 amino acids.

The CDR3 protein is CASSERGRGFYHEQYF. CDR3 nucleotide sequence: TGTGCCAGCAGTGAACGTGGTCGGGGGTTTTACCACGAGCAGTACTTC. The chain combines TRBV2 with TRBJ2-7; D may be TRBD2 (6 bases). The CDR3 length is 16 residues. The V gene lost 2 bases and the J gene lost 5 bases, with 19 bases spanning the gap. Germline CDR1 is SNHLY and CDR2 is FYNNEI.

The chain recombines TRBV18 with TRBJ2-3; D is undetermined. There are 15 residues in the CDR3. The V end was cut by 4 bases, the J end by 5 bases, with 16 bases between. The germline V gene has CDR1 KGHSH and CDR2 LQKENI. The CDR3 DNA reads TGTGCCAGCTCACACGACCGGGTTTCGTTAGATACGCAGTATTTT. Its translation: CASSHDRVSLDTQYF. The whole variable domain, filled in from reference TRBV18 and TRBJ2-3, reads NAGVMQNPRHLVRRRGQEARLRCSPMKGHSHVYWYRQLPEEGLKFMVYLQKENIIDESGMPKERFSAEFPKEGPSILRIQQVVRGDSAAYFCASSHDRVSLDTQYFGPGTRLTVL.

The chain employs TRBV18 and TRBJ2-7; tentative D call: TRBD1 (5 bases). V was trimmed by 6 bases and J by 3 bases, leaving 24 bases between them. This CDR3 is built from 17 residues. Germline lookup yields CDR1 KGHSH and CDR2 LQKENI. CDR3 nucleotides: TGTGCCAGCTCCCCCGTCGACAGCCGCAGGACGGGCTACGAGCAGTACTTC. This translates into CASSPVDSRRTGYEQYF.

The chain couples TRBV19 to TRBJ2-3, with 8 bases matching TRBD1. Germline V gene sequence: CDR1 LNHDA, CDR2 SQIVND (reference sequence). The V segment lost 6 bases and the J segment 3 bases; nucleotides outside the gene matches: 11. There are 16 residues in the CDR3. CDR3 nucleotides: TGTGCCAGTAGGCGGGGAAACCAGGGGGCAACAGATACGCAGTATTTT. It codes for CASRRGNQGATDTQYF.

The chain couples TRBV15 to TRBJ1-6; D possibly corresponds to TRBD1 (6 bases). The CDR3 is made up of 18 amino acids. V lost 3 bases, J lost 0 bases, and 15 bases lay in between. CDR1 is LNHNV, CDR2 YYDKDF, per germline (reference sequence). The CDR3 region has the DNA TGTGCCACCAGCAGGGGAACCGGACAGCCCTCCTATAATTCACCCCTCCACTTT. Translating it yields CATSRGTGQPSYNSPLHF.